The clone carrying this T cell receptor (beta chain) turned up a few times. Its target is unknown. Time point given: patch test 1, 2 weeks after DPC sensitization. The treatment is: therapeutic diphenylcyclopropenone sensitization with weekly scalp DPC. Blood, whole and unfractionated, served as the source for total RNA extraction. One entry per CDR3 protein, called by TCRdb with MiXCR from the RACE reads. The table has fewer than 45,000 distinct CDR3 sequences, around 3.8% seen once; the top ten hold roughly 24%. The data stem from a study of human T cells and chemical hapten exposure. Whole-study results and caveats: Healthy individuals' immune responses may differ from those of donors, who had alopecia.

Germline V gene lookup returns CDR1 MNHEY and CDR2 SVGAGI. The CDR3 loop spans 18 amino acids. J gave up 9 bases and V 4 bases, and 20 bases lay outside the gene matches. The chain is built from TRBV6-5 and TRBJ2-3; 9 nucleotides line up with TRBD1. The sequencing used whole blood, collected in connection with sensitization to the hapten diphenylcyclopropenone (DPC). This TCR was recovered from a man aged 45-65 years with alopecia areata. Some clones in this sample may be carry-over from other donors' samples. The CDR3 sequence is CASSSPSLQGATTNTQYF. The CDR3 DNA reads as TGTGCCAGCAGTTCCCCCTCACTACAGGGGGCTACGACTAACACGCAGTATTTT.